These 5 T cell receptor beta chains share one sample of origin, sequenced in a study of post-analysis software for immune sequencing data. Findings and caveats of the study: TRBV5-6, TRBV5-1 and TRBV20-1 were among five TRBV segments more frequent in patients than controls.

Which antigens these TCRs recognize remains unknown. Presence of unique molecular identifiers characterized the TCR beta cDNA libraries. TCRdb passed the PCR reads through MiXCR, listing each CDR3 protein once. In the table there are some 690,000 distinct CDR3 sequences, approximately 60% of which are singletons. Material: blood. Source of these receptors: a girl aged 2-10 years with multiple sclerosis.

The V call is TRBV2, the J call TRBJ2-1; the D gene could be TRBD1 or TRBD2 (5 bases each). Per the germline V gene, CDR1 is SNHLY and CDR2 is FYNNEI. The CDR3 is 15 amino acids. Trimming stripped 11 bases from V and 0 bases from J, with 17 bases between. For the CDR3, the DNA is TGTGCCTCCCGGGACGGAATAAGCTCCTACAATGAGCAGTTCTTC. Protein product: CASRDGISSYNEQFF.

This clonotype came up once. The genes are TRBV29-1 and TRBJ1-1; 7 nucleotides agree with TRBD1. The V gene's germline CDR1 is SQVTM and CDR2 ANQGSEA. The CDR3 has 14 residues. Trimming removed 2 bases from V and 4 bases from J; junction bases left unmatched: 7. CDR3 sequence reads: CSVETRGRITEAFF. The CDR3 region has the DNA TGCAGCGTTGAAACCAGGGGGAGGATCACTGAAGCTTTCTTT. Complete variable domain (other parts from reference TRBV29-1 and TRBJ1-1): SAVISQKPSRDICQRGTSLTIQCQVDSQVTMMFWYRQQPGQSLTLIATANQGSEATYESGFVIDKFPISRPNLTFSTLTVSNMSPEDSSIYLCSVETRGRITEAFFGQGTRLTVV.

The chain's CDR3 is CASSHRPGQAADTQYF. CDR3 nucleotide sequence: TGTGCCAGCAGCCACAGACCGGGACAGGCAGCTGATACGCAGTATTTT. The chain employs TRBV7-8 and TRBJ2-3; 8 nucleotides match TRBD1. This CDR3 has 16 amino acids. The junction had 13 bases not matched to a gene; V was cut back by 5 bases and J by 6 bases. Per germline, CDR1 SGHVS and CDR2 FQNEAQ.

The chain is built from TRBV5-5 and TRBJ2-3; D gene uncertain. V shed 3 bases and J shed 0 bases, with 14 bases lying between them. Germline CDR1 reads SGHKS; CDR2 reads YYEKEE (reference sequence). The CDR3 has 16 residues. The CDR3 DNA reads as TGTGCCAGCAGCTCCTCCCAACGGTTTAGCACAGATACGCAGTATTTT. Encoded protein: CASSSSQRFSTDTQYF.

This clonotype turned up a few times. This chain connects TRBV28 to TRBJ2-1; 8 nucleotides line up with TRBD2. Germline V lookup: CDR1 MDHEN, CDR2 SYDVKM. The CDR3 has 16 residues. Unmatched junction bases numbered 5, after V lost 3 bases and J lost 1 base. CDR3 nucleotides: TGTGCCAGCAGTTTCCCAAGCGGGGGATCCTACAATGAGCAGTTCTTC. This gives the protein CASSFPSGGSYNEQFF. The whole variable domain, remainder taken from reference TRBV28 and TRBJ2-1, is DVKVTQSSRYLVKRTGEKVFLECVQDMDHENMFWYRQDPGLGLRLIYFSYDVKMKEKGDIPEGYSVSREKKERFSLILESASTNQTSMYLCASSFPSGGSYNEQFFGPGTRLTVL.